This T cell receptor beta chain was sequenced for a study of T cells expressing NK-cell markers. Overall study: Each TCR beta repertoire originated in sorted T cells that were CD3+CD56+NKG2C+, CD3+CD56+NKG2C- or CD3+CD56-NKG2C+. The study's findings and limits: Where several donors were concerned, these clonotypes also led the CD3+CD56-NKG2C+ fraction. NKG2C+ dominant clonotypes from roughly 6 donors made up about 1.0-7.5% of CD8+ T cells.

The CDR3 extends over 15 amino acids. CDR1 is MDHEN, CDR2 SYDVKM, per germline. Remarks on this clonotype: Its antigen is as yet unknown.

TCR beta cDNA was generated via 5'RACE template switching incorporating UMIs. TCRdb processed the 5' RACE reads again and assigns one entry to each CDR3 protein, with no DNA. The specimen's table records some 410,000 distinct CDR3 sequences. The source is a woman between 18 and 70 years old in good health. V is TRBV28 and J is TRBJ2-5; TCRdb reports TRBD1, a call that lacks DNA to check it against. Sequencing input: blood T cells: a sorted CD56 or NKG2C T cell subset, CD4+ or CD8+ T cells, or bulk PBMC T cells (not recorded which). CDR3 residues: CASSPGQKRGETQYF.